Below, 7 T cell receptor beta chains from the same sample are listed, as sequenced in a study of T cells in localized non-small cell lung cancer. Here immunoSEQ multiplex PCR was the method, and the copy in TCRdb shows in-frame clones only, minus some. The sample holds around 760 clones, 20% to 30% seen once. Sequences were derived from lung tumor tissue, sampled before any cancer treatment. Receptors originate from a male donor older than 55 with stage III squamous cell lung carcinoma.

This clone was detected a few times. The chain couples TRBV9 to TRBJ2-7; a possible D gene is TRBD2 (6 bases). V lost 5 bases, J lost 4 bases, and 10 bases lay in between. Germline-derived CDR1 and CDR2 are SGDLS and YYNGEE. This CDR3 region has 12 residues. In nucleotides, the CDR3 is TGTGCCAGCAGTGAAGGAGGGTACGAGCAGTACTTC. Translation gives CASSEGGYEQYF.

The genes are TRBV30 and TRBJ1-5; tentatively, D is TRBD1 (5 bases). V was cut by 2 bases and J by 1 base, with 9 bases left in between. This CDR3 contains 14 residues. In germline, CDR1 is GTSNPN, CDR2 SVGIG (reference sequence). The CDR3 region is CAWSQTASNQPQHF. CDR3 DNA sequence: TGTGCCTGGAGTCAGACAGCGAGCAATCAGCCCCAGCATTTT.

The chain couples TRBV18 to TRBJ2-7; TRBD2 might be the D (5 bases). The germline CDR1 and CDR2 sequences are KGHSH and LQKENI. V lost 3 bases, J lost 3 bases, and 15 bases lay in between. This CDR3 has 15 amino acids. The CDR3 is CASSPGADLNYEQYF. CDR3 coding DNA: TGTGCCAGCTCACCGGGAGCTGACCTTAACTACGAGCAGTACTTC.

This chain joins TRBV14 and TRBJ2-3, with D perhaps TRBD2 (7 bases). Germline V CDR1 and CDR2: SGHDN, FVKESK. Trimming removed 6 bases from V and 7 bases from J, with 20 bases in between. CDR3 length: 15 amino acids. Here the CDR3 reads CASSPLGGAKYTQYF. CDR3 nucleotides: TGTGCCAGCAGTCCGTTAGGGGGGGCAAAATATACGCAGTATTTT. The variable domain in full, with the rest retrieved from reference TRBV14 and TRBJ2-3, is EAGVTQFPSHSVIEKGQTVTLRCDPISGHDNLYWYRRVMGKEIKFLLHFVKESKQDESGMPNNRFLAERTGGTYSTLKVQPAELEDSGVYFCASSPLGGAKYTQYFGPGTRLTVL.

This clone was seen more than once but under ten times. V is TRBV9 and J is TRBJ1-2; D unclear. This CDR3 comprises 12 residues. Per germline, CDR1 SGDLS and CDR2 YYNGEE. V was clipped by 5 bases and J by 5 bases, with 10 bases between them. CDR3 DNA sequence: TGTGCCAGCAGTGAAGAGGGATATGGCTACACCTTC. It translates to CASSEEGYGYTF.

This clone was seen only a few times. V and J are TRBV7-2 and TRBJ2-3; no clear D gene. Per germline, CDR1 SGHTA and CDR2 FQGNSA. V lost 1 base and J lost 2, with 4 bases in between. The CDR3 sequence is 13 residues long. CDR3 in amino acids: CASSLVVTDTQYF. As DNA, the CDR3 is TGTGCCAGCAGCTTAGTTGTCACAGATACGCAGTATTTT.

A few counts support this clone. V usage is TRBV29-1 and J usage is TRBJ1-1, with D uncertain. Germline V gene lookup returns CDR1 SQVTM and CDR2 ANQGSEA. This CDR3 is built from 12 residues. The V end lost 6 bases, the J end lost 4 bases, and 12 bases lay between the germline ends. The CDR3 nucleotides are TGCAGCGTAGGCTGGACCGGCACTGAAGCTTTCTTT. Protein product: CSVGWTGTEAFF.